One sample yielded the 5 T cell receptor beta chains listed below, sequenced in a study of blood T cell repertoires in COVID-19 (TCRdb year 2020). Library generation was performed with the immunoSEQ multiplex PCR assay. Not all clones reach the TCRdb copy of this immuneACCESS table, which keeps in-frame sequences only. Checked studies attribute under half of the gap to unresolved V genes and leave the rest unexplained. This sample comprises hundreds of thousands of clones, around 89% of them detected only once. 4.6% of the sample is in the top ten clones. Sequenced: peripheral blood. These receptors originate from a man aged 40-55 years with acute or convalescent COVID-19.

This chain links TRBV5-3 with TRBJ2-7; TRBD1 matches 10 bases. TRBV5-3 is an open reading frame whose function is uncertain. Trimming cost V 0 bases and J 6 bases; bases outside gene matches: 3. CDR3 length equals 14 residues. The CDR3, as DNA: TGTGCCAGAAGCTTGGCCGGGACAGGGGTCGAGCAGTACTTC. Protein product: CARSLAGTGVEQYF.

The CDR3 coding sequence is TGTGCCTGGGAGATACAGGGGAACACTGAAGCTTTCTTT. It specifies CAWEIQGNTEAFF. The V and J genes are TRBV30 and TRBJ1-1; D is perhaps TRBD1 (6 bases). This CDR3 contains 13 residues. Trimming shortened V by 5 bases and J by 1 base, and 11 bases separated the two germline ends. In germline, CDR1 is GTSNPN, CDR2 SVGIG (reference sequence).

The chain employs TRBV7-6 and TRBJ2-1; the D is unclear. This CDR3 region has 11 residues. Trimming cost V 2 bases and J 11 bases, with 7 bases left between them. From germline, CDR1 is SGHVS and CDR2 FNYEAQ. CDR3 DNA: TGTGCCAGCAGCTTATCAGGCCAGCAGTTCTTC. Protein: CASSLSGQQFF.

CDR3 nucleotide sequence: TGTGCCAGCAGCTCGACGGTTACTACCTACGAGCAGTACTTC. Translation gives CASSSTVTTYEQYF. The V call is TRBV14, the J call TRBJ2-7; no clear D. V lost 5 bases and J 2 bases, leaving 13 bases between the germline ends. This CDR3 spans 14 amino acids. Looked up from germline, CDR1 is SGHDN and CDR2 is FVKESK. The variable domain in full, with the rest retrieved from reference TRBV14 and TRBJ2-7, is EAGVTQFPSHSVIEKGQTVTLRCDPISGHDNLYWYRRVMGKEIKFLLHFVKESKQDESGMPNNRFLAERTGGTYSTLKVQPAELEDSGVYFCASSSTVTTYEQYFGPGTRLTVT.

A single count supports this clone. DNA for the CDR3: TGTGCCAGCAGCTTACCACTAGCGGGGGGGGCGGTCACAGATACGCAGTATTTT. Its translation: CASSLPLAGGAVTDTQYF. The chain recombines TRBV7-9 with TRBJ2-3, with 13 bases matching TRBD2. CDR1 is SEHNR and CDR2 is FQNEAQ in the germline V gene (reference sequence). This CDR3 is built from 18 residues. Trimming took 2 bases from V and 2 from J; bases not matched to a gene: 7.